This TCR beta chain was captured in a study of blood T cell repertoires in COVID-19. Study background: Samples representing acute and convalescent COVID-19 were sourced from the United States, Italy and Spain. The cDNA or gDNA used as material had been derived from T cells, B-cell-depleted T cells, or PBMCs.

In the original processing: Counts of nucleated cells, estimated from reference gene primer amplification, were obtained. TCRdb's table, derived via immunoSEQ multiplex PCR, lists solely in-frame clones and lacks some. D and trimming were read from the DNA, whereas the V and J calls and clone size are those reported in that table. The sample consists of approximately 16,000 clones, 70% to 90% of them appearing once. The CDR3 runs to 13 residues. Trimming removed 8 bases from V and 3 bases from J; junction bases left unmatched: 1. CDR1 is ENHRY and CDR2 is SYGVKD in the germline V gene. The rearrangement uses TRBV10-3 and TRBJ2-2; 9 nucleotides agree with TRBD1. Sequenced input: peripheral blood. The clonotype was recovered from a woman between 65 and 79 years old in a cohort sampled during active or convalescent COVID-19. CDR3 sequence (DNA): TGTGCCATCGGACAGGGGTACACCGGGGAGCTGTTTTTT. It is translated as CAIGQGYTGELFF.